This T cell receptor (beta chain) was obtained from a study of T cell responses to AZD1222 COVID-19 vaccine. Study-level background: Second-dose intervals near 4 or 12 weeks were combined. Findings and limits, study-wide: Within unmutated variant regions lay the reported targets of nearly half of spike-specific TCRs. Among AZD1222 vaccinees, only 6 or 7 were seropositive at baseline.

This CDR3 comprises 11 residues. V dropped 4 bases and J dropped 11 bases, with 11 bases sitting between them. Germline V lookup: CDR1 SEHNR, CDR2 FQNEAQ (reference sequence). As concerns this clone: Its target is not known.

Sequenced by immunoSEQ multiplex PCR; TCRdb stores in-frame clones only, minus some. The repertoire holds about 96,000 clones, with approximately 87% as singletons. The origin of this receptor is an adult in good health. The gene calls are TRBV7-9 and TRBJ1-1; no definite D call. This sample comprised peripheral blood, obtained on day 0 of AZD1222 vaccination. The CDR3 here is CASSSGRGAFF. CDR3 in DNA: TGTGCCAGCAGCTCCGGACGCGGGGCTTTCTTT.